This T cell receptor beta chain was recorded in a study of low-dose radiotherapy and immunotherapy resistance in tumors. At the level of the study: Cohort 1 was given 0.5 Gy per fraction every 2 weeks, for 6.5 Gy total. Starting cycle 1 day 1, oral aspirin 300 mg was given daily for four cycles.

Primers used for first-strand cDNA, a TRAV- and TRBV-specific set, covered both alpha and beta chains. With a constant-region primer and a V-primer adapter, TCRs were subjected to 20 to 25 PCR cycles of amplification. Isolated mRNA underwent amplification by in vitro transcription. TCRdb passed the reads through MiXCR, listing each CDR3 protein once. This table holds about 6,200 distinct CDR3 sequences, around 83% found once. With 2 bases removed from V and 1 base from J, the gap between germline ends came to 12 bases. CDR3 length equals 16 residues. It was nivolumab, ipilimumab, aspirin, low-dose cyclophosphamide and low-dose radiotherapy that donors received.

The sequence was obtained from a human donor with advanced metastatic prostate, ovarian, gallbladder or colorectal cancer (not recorded which). This table probably holds off-target reads from a library built for another chain. The rearrangement uses TRBV12-3 or TRBV12-4 and TRBJ1-3, with D perhaps TRBD1 (5 bases). CDR3 sequence reads: CASSLNRPSSGNTIYF. Written as DNA, the CDR3 is TGTGCCAGCAGTTTAAACAGGCCATCATCTGGAAACACCATATATTTT.